Following are 9 T cell receptor beta chains from one sample sequenced in a study of cytomegalovirus exposure and HLA in healthy donors. Primers: 60 Vbeta forward and 13 Jbeta reverse. TCRdb's table, derived via immunoSEQ multiplex PCR, lists solely in-frame clones and lacks some. The sample consists of some 130,000 clones, approximately 77% of them appearing once. Sequencing was carried out using PBMCs. The receptors shown here come from a woman aged 55-69 years in good health and CMV-seronegative.

V and J are TRBV5-6 and TRBJ2-2; 8 nucleotides line up with TRBD1. The CDR3 length is 15 residues. CDR1 SGHDT and CDR2 YYEEEE come from the germline V gene. V lost 4 bases, J lost 5 bases, and 7 bases stayed unmatched. The CDR3 region has the DNA TGTGCCAGCAGCGAAGGGACAGGTCAAACCGGGGAGCTGTTTTTT. It translates to CASSEGTGQTGELFF. Together with reference TRBV5-6 and TRBJ2-2, the CDR3 gives the full variable domain: DAGVTQSPTHLIKTRGQQVTLRCSPKSGHDTVSWYQQALGQGPQFIFQYYEEEERQRGNFPDRFSGHQFPNYSSELNVNALLLGDSALYLCASSEGTGQTGELFFGEGSRLTVL.

The chain uses TRBV5-1 and TRBJ2-5; TRBD1 might be the D (5 bases). The J call may be wrong; the DNA end is better matched by TRBJ2-7. CDR1 is SGHRS and CDR2 is YFSETQ in the germline V gene. The CDR3 loop spans 16 amino acids. In DNA form, the CDR3 reads TGCGCCAGCAGCTTAGGATGGGGCAGGCAAGCCTACGAGCAGTACTTC. Its translation: CASSLGWGRQAYEQYF.

The chain is built from TRBV4-1 and TRBJ1-2; 9 bases agree with TRBD1. Germline V CDR1 and CDR2: MGHRA, YSYEKL. This CDR3 spans 14 amino acids. The trim removed 4 bases at V and 4 bases at J, leaving 4 bases unmatched. The CDR3 DNA follows: TGCGCCAGCAGCCGGATGACAGGGGGCTATGGCTACACCTTC. Its protein product is CASSRMTGGYGYTF.

To note about this clone: The CDR3 end shows no conserved phenylalanine or tryptophan, and so a read error is likely. Because the CDR3's place on the DNA is in doubt, the DNA is left out and the CDR3 is given as listed by TCRdb. V and J are TRBV4-1 and TRBJ2-7; no check of the table's D call, TRBD2, against the DNA was made. The CDR3 extends over 13 residues, inclusive of both ends. Germline V gene lookup returns CDR1 MGHRA and CDR2 YSYEKL. The CDR3: CASSPLVGLAGGI.

The rearrangement uses TRBV2 and TRBJ1-2; D is undetermined. Trimming left V 5 bases short and J 0 bases short, with 13 bases between. The CDR3 totals 15 residues. Per the germline V gene, CDR1 is SNHLY and CDR2 is FYNNEI. CDR3: CASSFSLLANYGYTF. The CDR3, as DNA: TGTGCCAGCAGTTTCTCCCTGTTAGCTAACTATGGCTACACCTTC.

The V call is TRBV4-1, the J call TRBJ2-7, with TRBD2 identical over 7 bases. CDR3 length: 14 amino acids. Germline V gene data show CDR1 as MGHRA and CDR2 as YSYEKL. The junction had 2 bases not matched to a gene; V was cut back by 1 base and J by 2 bases. In nucleotides, the CDR3 is TGCGCCAGCAGCCAAGGGGGGGGTCCCTACGAGCAGTACTTC. This sequence encodes CASSQGGGPYEQYF.

The gene calls are TRBV5-1 and TRBJ2-2, with D possibly being TRBD2 (6 bases). V lost 7 bases to trimming and J lost 0 bases, with 10 bases between them. This CDR3 has 14 amino acids. Germline-derived CDR1 and CDR2 are SGHRS and YFSETQ. The CDR3 sequence: CASALATNTGELFF. The CDR3 coding sequence is TGCGCCAGCGCGCTAGCGACGAACACCGGGGAGCTGTTTTTT.

The gene calls are TRBV11-2 and TRBJ2-3; D remains unclear. CDR1 and CDR2 (germline): SGHAT, FQNNGV. Trimming stripped 1 base from V and 7 bases from J, with 12 bases between. The CDR3 extends over 14 amino acids. CDR3 residues: CASSLVLLSNTQYF. The CDR3 nucleotides are TGTGCCAGCAGCTTAGTTCTCCTCTCTAATACGCAGTATTTT.

A few counts support this clone. This sequence joins TRBV5-1 and TRBJ2-3, with 7 bases lining up with TRBD1. The ends lost 4 bases at V and 4 bases at J; junction bases unmatched: 6. Looked up from germline, CDR1 is SGHRS and CDR2 is YFSETQ. This CDR3 region has 14 residues. The CDR3 DNA sequence: TGCGCCAGCAGCCCGACAGGGTGGTCAGATACGCAGTATTTT. Its translation: CASSPTGWSDTQYF.